A single sample is the source of the 9 T cell receptor beta chains below, sequenced in a study of blood T cell repertoires in COVID-19 (dated by TCRdb to about 2020). The protocol used for the library was the immunoSEQ multiplex PCR assay. TCRdb retrieved this table from immuneACCESS and kept in-frame rearrangements only. Not all clones are present; in checked studies, unresolved V genes account for under half, and no reason is known for the remainder. Within this sample are 200,000 to 300,000 clones, with under 85% of them counted one time only. The top ten constitute 5.5% of the sample. Specimen: peripheral blood. All receptors come from a human donor in a cohort sampled during active COVID-19.

The chain couples TRBV9 to TRBJ2-3, with TRBD2 matching over 10 bases. The CDR3 is made up of 18 amino acids. Germline CDR1 is SGDLS and CDR2 is YYNGEE. Losses at the gene ends were 4 bases for V and 1 base for J; bases not matched to a gene: 12. CDR3 coding DNA: TGTGCCAGCAGCCGCCGATTAAGGCTAGCGGGGGGCACAGATACGCAGTATTTT. This translates into CASSRRLRLAGGTDTQYF.

This clone was counted between two and nine times. V and J are TRBV6-4 and TRBJ2-2, with 8 bases matching TRBD1. From germline, CDR1 is MRHNA and CDR2 SNTAGT. The J segment lost 0 bases and the V segment lost 3 bases, leaving 0 bases of the junction unmatched. This CDR3 region has 15 residues. CDR3 loop: CASSEQGANTGELFF. The CDR3 nucleotides are TGTGCCAGCAGTGAACAGGGGGCGAACACCGGGGAGCTGTTTTTT.

This chain uses TRBV27 with TRBJ2-4; a possible D gene is TRBD1 (6 bases). The V end lost 6 bases, the J end lost 0 bases, and 15 bases lay between the germline ends. Germline V lookup: CDR1 MNHEY, CDR2 SMNVEV (reference sequence). This CDR3 is 16 amino acids long. The CDR3 DNA follows: TGTGCCAGCAGCTCCGGGACACCACTAGCCAAAAACATTCAGTACTTC. Its translation is CASSSGTPLAKNIQYF.

The chain employs TRBV2 and TRBJ1-4; D gene ambiguous. Trimming pared 4 bases from V and 6 bases from J, leaving 15 bases between. Germline-derived CDR1 and CDR2 are SNHLY and FYNNEI. The CDR3 is made up of 15 amino acids. The CDR3 loop reads CASSAGPARYEKLFF. CDR3 nucleotides: TGTGCCAGCAGTGCTGGGCCAGCCCGTTATGAAAAACTGTTTTTT.

The chain's CDR3 is CASSSIQGLINYGYTF. The DNA for the CDR3 is TGTGCCAGCAGTTCAATTCAGGGACTGATCAACTATGGCTACACCTTC. The chain links TRBV6-2 or TRBV6-3 to TRBJ1-2, with D perhaps TRBD1 (5 bases). Germline CDR1 is MNHEY and CDR2 is SVGEGT. Trimming stripped 4 bases from V and 2 bases from J, with 17 bases between. The CDR3 is 16 residues long.

This clone has at least ten counts. The chain joins TRBV5-1 to TRBJ2-3; the D is unclear. CDR1 is SGHRS, CDR2 YFSETQ, per germline. The CDR3 loop spans 13 amino acids. The ends were cut back, 4 bases at V and 3 bases at J, with 9 bases in the middle. The CDR3 nucleotides are TGCGCCAGCAGCCTAGAAGCAACAGATACGCAGTATTTT. Protein: CASSLEATDTQYF.

The chain uses TRBV2 and TRBJ2-5; 8 bases match TRBD2. This CDR3 spans 15 amino acids. The V and J ends lost 3 bases and 2 bases, in that order; junction bases with no gene match: 5. Germline assignment: CDR1 SNHLY and CDR2 FYNNEI. CDR3 nucleotides: TGTGCCAGCAGTGAGGTAGCGGGGTCGCAAGAGACCCAGTACTTC. This gives the protein CASSEVAGSQETQYF.

The chain has TRBV28 and TRBJ2-1; 8 bases align to TRBD2. The V segment lost 3 bases and the J segment 9 bases; nucleotides outside the gene matches: 10. In germline, CDR1 is MDHEN, CDR2 SYDVKM. CDR3 length: 15 amino acids. Here the CDR3 reads CASSFRTSWAGEQFF. The CDR3 bases are TGTGCCAGCAGTTTCAGGACTAGCTGGGCGGGTGAGCAGTTCTTC.

V gene TRBV7-2 combines with J gene TRBJ2-7; tentative D call: TRBD1 (6 bases). Trimming took off 1 base at V and 2 bases at J, with 12 bases between the two ends. This CDR3 is built from 15 residues. CDR1 and CDR2 from the germline V gene are SGHTA and FQGNSA. The CDR3 spells CASSLGPRGPYEQYF. The CDR3 bases are TGTGCCAGCAGCTTAGGGCCCAGGGGTCCCTACGAGCAGTACTTC.